One and the same sample provided the 19 T cell receptor beta chains below, sequenced in a study of blood T cell repertoires in COVID-19 (dated by TCRdb to 2018 to 2020). The library was obtained by the immunoSEQ multiplex PCR assay. Held by TCRdb, this immuneACCESS table contains in-frame sequences only and omits some clones. Under half of the omission traces to an unresolved V gene where checked; the cause of the rest is unknown. The sample table contains around 140,000 clones; only one count was recorded for 76% of them. The top ten hold over 4% of the sample. Sequencing was done on a sample of peripheral blood. All receptors come from a woman of 80 years or more with active or convalescent COVID-19.

V is TRBV7-9 and J is TRBJ1-2, with 8 nucleotides matching TRBD1. This CDR3 is built from 13 residues. V lost 3 bases and J lost 4; bases outside the gene matches: 1. The germline CDR1 and CDR2 sequences are SEHNR and FQNEAQ (reference sequence). CDR3 amino acids: CASSFTGGYGYTF. CDR3 DNA: TGTGCCAGCAGCTTTACAGGGGGCTATGGCTACACCTTC. Complete variable domain (other parts from reference TRBV7-9 and TRBJ1-2): DTGVSQNPRHKITKRGQNVTFRCDPISEHNRLYWYRQTLGQGPEFLTYFQNEAQLEKSRLLSDRFSAERPKGSFSTLEIQRTEQGDSAMYLCASSFTGGYGYTFGSGTRLTVV.

The V and J genes are TRBV19 and TRBJ2-3, with D possibly TRBD2 on 6 matching bases. CDR1 is LNHDA and CDR2 is SQIVND in the germline V gene (reference sequence). V lost 5 bases and J 1 base, leaving 13 bases between the germline ends. The CDR3 is 15 amino acids. The CDR3 DNA sequence: TGTGCCAGTAGTTTGCTTGGAGGGGGCACAGATACGCAGTATTTT. Residues: CASSLLGGGTDTQYF.

The chain couples TRBV30 to TRBJ1-5, with TRBD1 matching 11 bases. After removal of 2 bases from V and 2 bases from J, the junction contained 8 bases not matched to a gene. This CDR3 region has 17 residues. Germline assignment: CDR1 GTSNPN and CDR2 SVGIG (reference sequence). The CDR3 reads CAWSLPDRGRGNQPQHF. In nucleotides, the CDR3 is TGTGCCTGGAGTCTGCCGGACAGGGGGCGGGGCAATCAGCCCCAGCATTTT.

This clone was recorded once. The chain combines TRBV19 with TRBJ1-5; TRBD1 aligns across 7 bases. Germline CDR1 reads LNHDA; CDR2 reads SQIVND (reference sequence). CDR3 length: 14 amino acids. The junction had 5 bases not matched to a gene; V was cut back by 6 bases and J by 3 bases. The CDR3 nucleotides are TGTGCCAGTAGGATGGGACAGAACAATCAGCCCCAGCATTTT. Amino acids: CASRMGQNNQPQHF.

This chain joins TRBV5-1 and TRBJ2-2; D gene uncertain. V was clipped by 0 bases and J by 8 bases, with 14 bases between them. The CDR3 consists of 15 residues. Germline CDR1 and CDR2: SGHRS and YFSETQ. CDR3 loop: CASSLGGRGWGELFF. The DNA for the CDR3 is TGCGCCAGCAGCTTGGGAGGTCGCGGTTGGGGGGAGCTGTTTTTT.

This chain links TRBV2 with TRBJ2-5; a possible D gene is TRBD1 (5 bases). The CDR3 consists of 13 residues. CDR1 and CDR2 (germline): SNHLY, FYNNEI. Between the trimmed V and J ends, which lost 7 bases and 5 bases, there was a span of 14 bases. In nucleotides, the CDR3 is TGTGCCAGCAAAGGGGAAGTGCTCGAGACCCAGTACTTC. Encoded protein: CASKGEVLETQYF.

The gene calls are TRBV7-8 and TRBJ1-2, with D hard to call. Per the germline V gene, CDR1 is SGHVS and CDR2 is FQNEAQ. The CDR3 is made up of 16 amino acids. V was clipped by 3 bases and J by 5 bases, with 19 bases between them. CDR3 residues: CASSFYGVKPGYGYTF. CDR3 DNA: TGTGCCAGCAGCTTCTACGGGGTCAAACCAGGATATGGCTACACCTTC. The full variable domain, completed using reference TRBV7-8 and TRBJ1-2, is GAGVSQSPRYKVAKRGQDVALRCDPISGHVSLFWYQQALGQGPEFLTYFQNEAQLDKSGLPSDRFFAERPEGSVSTLKIQRTQQEDSAVYLCASSFYGVKPGYGYTFGSGTRLTVV.

This rearrangement joins TRBV28 to TRBJ1-2; D unclear. This CDR3 is 12 amino acids long. The V gene's germline CDR1 is MDHEN and CDR2 SYDVKM. V lost 4 bases to trimming and J lost 7 bases, with 10 bases between them. CDR3 sequence: CASSSRVFGYTF. The CDR3 DNA sequence: TGTGCCAGCAGTTCCCGTGTGTTTGGCTACACCTTC.

This rearrangement joins TRBV19 to TRBJ2-2; TRBD2 matches 11 bases. The CDR3 extends over 16 amino acids. The V gene's germline CDR1 is LNHDA and CDR2 SQIVND (reference sequence). Losses at the gene ends were 0 bases for V and 5 bases for J; bases not matched to a gene: 2. The chain's CDR3 is CASSIEGLAVTGELFF. For the CDR3, the DNA is TGTGCCAGTAGTATAGAGGGACTAGCGGTTACCGGGGAGCTGTTTTTT.

The chain recombines TRBV5-1 with TRBJ2-7, with D unclear. There are 15 residues in the CDR3. Germline V lookup: CDR1 SGHRS, CDR2 YFSETQ. Deletions cut 2 bases from V and 4 bases from J, with 16 bases between. This CDR3 is CASSFGTARSYEQYF. In nucleotides, the CDR3 is TGCGCCAGCAGCTTCGGTACTGCTAGGTCGTACGAGCAGTACTTC.

The gene calls are TRBV6-2 or TRBV6-3 and TRBJ1-1, with 7 bases identical to TRBD1. J was trimmed by 5 bases and V by 7 bases; bases with no gene match: 4. CDR3 length: 12 residues. Per germline, CDR1 MNHEY and CDR2 SVGEGT. The CDR3 DNA reads as TGTGCCAGCACCCCAGGGGGAACTGAAGCTTTCTTT. Translated, it gives CASTPGGTEAFF.

The rearrangement links TRBV6-5 to TRBJ1-1, with a tentative D call TRBD1 (5 bases). The V end was cut by 9 bases, the J end by 1 base, with 12 bases between. The CDR3 has 13 residues. Germline V gives CDR1 MNHEY, CDR2 SVGAGI. CDR3 sequence: CASLSRANTEAFF. CDR3 DNA sequence: TGTGCCAGTCTGTCCAGGGCGAACACTGAAGCTTTCTTT.

The chain recombines TRBV10-3 with TRBJ1-2; TRBD1 aligns across 12 bases. Trimming at V came to 10 bases and at J to 4 bases, leaving 4 bases not matched to a gene. Germline values: CDR1 ENHRY, CDR2 SYGVKD. The CDR3 has 13 residues. This CDR3 is CATGTGGGYGYTF. DNA for the CDR3: TGTGCCACCGGGACAGGGGGCGGCTATGGCTACACCTTC.

The rearrangement uses TRBV6-1 and TRBJ2-5, with D tentatively TRBD2 (5 bases). This CDR3 contains 14 residues. From germline, CDR1 is MNHNS and CDR2 SASEGT. Trimming cost V 8 bases and J 3 bases, with 16 bases left between them. The CDR3 nucleotides read TGTGCCAGCGAGAATCTAGGGCGGGAAGAGACCCAGTACTTC. Protein sequence: CASENLGREETQYF.

The V call is TRBV5-1, the J call TRBJ1-2, with 9 bases aligning to TRBD1. Losses at the gene ends were 0 bases for V and 4 bases for J; bases not matched to a gene: 7. Germline CDR1 is SGHRS and CDR2 is YFSETQ. CDR3 length: 16 amino acids. In nucleotides, the CDR3 is TGCGCCAGCAGCTTGGCCGGACAGGGGAATATCTATGGCTACACCTTC. This gives the protein CASSLAGQGNIYGYTF.

This clone is a singleton in its sample. In DNA form, the CDR3 reads TGTGCCTGGAGTAGTATGGCTGAGCAGTACTTC. As protein: CAWSSMAEQYF. V and J are TRBV30 and TRBJ2-7, with D unresolved. V lost 2 bases, J lost 7 bases, and 9 bases lay in between. The CDR3 consists of 11 residues. CDR1 GTSNPN and CDR2 SVGIG come from the germline V gene (reference sequence).

The chain uses TRBV5-1 and TRBJ2-2; TRBD2 matches 7 bases. The CDR3 is made up of 17 amino acids. With V trimmed by 2 bases and J by 4 bases, 11 bases remained unmatched. CDR1 is SGHRS, CDR2 YFSETQ, per germline. This CDR3 reads CASSFNARGSATGELFF. CDR3 DNA sequence: TGCGCCAGCAGCTTTAATGCGCGGGGGTCGGCCACCGGGGAGCTGTTTTTT.

This clone was seen once. This chain connects TRBV7-9 to TRBJ1-1, with D perhaps matching TRBD1 (6 bases). Trimming took off 3 bases at V and 4 bases at J, with 15 bases between the two ends. The CDR3 is 15 amino acids. Germline lookup yields CDR1 SEHNR and CDR2 FQNEAQ (reference sequence). CDR3 sequence reads: CASSFAQGRGTEAFF. As DNA, the CDR3 is TGTGCCAGCAGCTTTGCCCAGGGGAGAGGCACTGAAGCTTTCTTT.

The chain has TRBV6-2 or TRBV6-3 and TRBJ1-1; D gene ambiguous. Trimming removed 1 base from V and 7 bases from J, with 7 bases in between. CDR3 size: 12 residues. CDR1 and CDR2 from the germline V gene are MNHEY and SVGEGT. DNA of the CDR3: TGTGCCAGCAGTTACTTGGGCGTTGAAGCTTTCTTT. Its translation is CASSYLGVEAFF.